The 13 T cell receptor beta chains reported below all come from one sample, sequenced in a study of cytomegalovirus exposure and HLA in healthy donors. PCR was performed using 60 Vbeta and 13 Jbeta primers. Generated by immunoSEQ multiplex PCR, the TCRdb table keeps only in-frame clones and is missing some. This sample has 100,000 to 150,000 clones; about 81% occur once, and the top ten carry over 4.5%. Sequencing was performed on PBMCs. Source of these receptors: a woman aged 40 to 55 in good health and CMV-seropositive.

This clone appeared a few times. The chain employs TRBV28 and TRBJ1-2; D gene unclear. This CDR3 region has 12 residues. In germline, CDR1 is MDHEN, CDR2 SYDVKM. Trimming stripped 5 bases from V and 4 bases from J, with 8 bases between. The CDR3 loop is CASSQLLYGYTF. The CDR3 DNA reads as TGTGCCAGCAGTCAACTACTCTATGGCTACACCTTC.

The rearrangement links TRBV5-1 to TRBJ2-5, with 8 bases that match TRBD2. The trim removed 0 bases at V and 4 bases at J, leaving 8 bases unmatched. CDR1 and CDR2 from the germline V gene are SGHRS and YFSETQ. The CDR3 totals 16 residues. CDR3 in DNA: TGCGCCAGCAGCTTGGCCGACGCGGGGGGTAGAGAGACCCAGTACTTC. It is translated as CASSLADAGGRETQYF.

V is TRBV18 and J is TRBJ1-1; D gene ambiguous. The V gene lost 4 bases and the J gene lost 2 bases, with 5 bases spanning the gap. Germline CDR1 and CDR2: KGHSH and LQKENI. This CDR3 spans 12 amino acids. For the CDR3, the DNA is TGTGCCAGCTCACTCGTAAACACTGAAGCTTTCTTT. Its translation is CASSLVNTEAFF. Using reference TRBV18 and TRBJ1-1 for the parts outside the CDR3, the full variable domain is NAGVMQNPRHLVRRRGQEARLRCSPMKGHSHVYWYRQLPEEGLKFMVYLQKENIIDESGMPKERFSAEFPKEGPSILRIQQVVRGDSAAYFCASSLVNTEAFFGQGTRLTVV.

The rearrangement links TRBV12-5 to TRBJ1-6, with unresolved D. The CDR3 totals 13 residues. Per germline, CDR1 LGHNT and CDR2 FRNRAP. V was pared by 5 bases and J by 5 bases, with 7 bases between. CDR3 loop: CASGTVNNSPLHF. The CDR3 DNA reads TGTGCTAGTGGTACGGTCAATAATTCACCCCTCCACTTT.

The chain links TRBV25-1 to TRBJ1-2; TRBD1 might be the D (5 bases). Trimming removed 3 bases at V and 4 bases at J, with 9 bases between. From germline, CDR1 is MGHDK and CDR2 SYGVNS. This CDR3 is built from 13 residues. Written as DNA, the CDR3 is TGTGCCAGCAGTGAGGACAAGTTCTATGGCTACACCTTC. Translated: CASSEDKFYGYTF.

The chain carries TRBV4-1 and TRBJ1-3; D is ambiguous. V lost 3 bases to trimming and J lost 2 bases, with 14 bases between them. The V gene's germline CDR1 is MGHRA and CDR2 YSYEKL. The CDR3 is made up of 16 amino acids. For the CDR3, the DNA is TGCGCCAGCAGCCAGGCGACACTTCTTCCTGGAAACACCATATATTTT. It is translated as CASSQATLLPGNTIYF.

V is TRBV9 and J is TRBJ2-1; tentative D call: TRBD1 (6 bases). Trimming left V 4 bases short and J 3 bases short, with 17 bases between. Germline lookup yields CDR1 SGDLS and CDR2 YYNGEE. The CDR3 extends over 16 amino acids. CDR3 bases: TGTGCCAGCAGCTCACCGACAGGTTCCTACTACAATGAGCAGTTCTTC. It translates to CASSSPTGSYYNEQFF.

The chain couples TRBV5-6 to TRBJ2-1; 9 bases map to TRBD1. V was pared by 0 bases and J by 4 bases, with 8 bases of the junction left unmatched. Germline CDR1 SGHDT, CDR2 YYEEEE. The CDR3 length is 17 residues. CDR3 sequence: CASSLDIAGQGYNEQFF. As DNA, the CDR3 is TGTGCCAGCAGCTTGGATATCGCCGGACAGGGGTACAATGAGCAGTTCTTC. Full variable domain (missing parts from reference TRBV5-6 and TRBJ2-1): DAGVTQSPTHLIKTRGQQVTLRCSPKSGHDTVSWYQQALGQGPQFIFQYYEEEERQRGNFPDRFSGHQFPNYSSELNVNALLLGDSALYLCASSLDIAGQGYNEQFFGPGTRLTVL.

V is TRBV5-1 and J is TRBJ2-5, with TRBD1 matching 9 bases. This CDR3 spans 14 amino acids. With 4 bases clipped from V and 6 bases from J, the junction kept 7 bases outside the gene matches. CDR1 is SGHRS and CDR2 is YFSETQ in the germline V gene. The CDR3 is CASSGDRAWKTQYF. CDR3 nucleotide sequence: TGCGCCAGCAGCGGGGACAGGGCATGGAAGACCCAGTACTTC.

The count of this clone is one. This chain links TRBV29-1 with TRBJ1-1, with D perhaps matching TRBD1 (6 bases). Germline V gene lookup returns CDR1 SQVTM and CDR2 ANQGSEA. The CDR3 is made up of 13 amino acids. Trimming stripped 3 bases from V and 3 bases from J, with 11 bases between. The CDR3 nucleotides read TGCAGCGTTGAGGGGGCCTCATACACTGAAGCTTTCTTT. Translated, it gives CSVEGASYTEAFF.

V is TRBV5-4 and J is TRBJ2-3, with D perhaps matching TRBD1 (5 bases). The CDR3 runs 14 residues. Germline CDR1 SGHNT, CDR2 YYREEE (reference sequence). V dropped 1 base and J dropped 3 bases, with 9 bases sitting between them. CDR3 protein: CASSLTTETDTQYF. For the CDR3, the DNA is TGTGCCAGCAGCTTGACGACAGAAACAGATACGCAGTATTTT.

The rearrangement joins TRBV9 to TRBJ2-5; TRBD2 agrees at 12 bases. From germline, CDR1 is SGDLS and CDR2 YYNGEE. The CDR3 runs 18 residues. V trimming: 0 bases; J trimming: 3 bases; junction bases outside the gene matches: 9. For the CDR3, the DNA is TGTGCCAGCAGCGTAGACTCGAAAAGACTAGCGGGAGAAGAGACCCAGTACTTC. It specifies CASSVDSKRLAGEETQYF. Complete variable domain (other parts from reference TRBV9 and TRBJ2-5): DSGVTQTPKHLITATGQRVTLRCSPRSGDLSVYWYQQSLDQGLQFLIQYYNGEERAKGNILERFSAQQFPDLHSELNLSSLELGDSALYFCASSVDSKRLAGEETQYFGPGTRLLVL.

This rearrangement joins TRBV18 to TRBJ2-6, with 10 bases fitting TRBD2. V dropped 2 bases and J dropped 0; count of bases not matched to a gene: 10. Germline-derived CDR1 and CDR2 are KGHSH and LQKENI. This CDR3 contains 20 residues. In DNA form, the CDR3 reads TGTGCCAGCTCACCAGTGTCAACTAGCGGGGCGTCCTCTGGGGCCAACGTCCTGACTTTC. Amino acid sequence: CASSPVSTSGASSGANVLTF.